These 28 T cell receptor beta chains originate from one sample sequenced in a study of blood T cell repertoires in COVID-19. This table comes from immunoSEQ multiplex PCR, and its TCRdb copy is limited to in-frame clones, with some not included. This table holds about 140,000 clones, around 83% found once. Sequenced: peripheral blood. Receptors originate from a man in his sixties with active or convalescent COVID-19.

This chain joins TRBV4-3 and TRBJ2-1, with 10 bases matching TRBD2. Germline lookup yields CDR1 LGHNA and CDR2 YSLEER. The CDR3 extends over 17 amino acids. V trimming: 0 bases; J trimming: 8 bases; junction bases outside the gene matches: 10. CDR3 region: CASSQELEAGGFYEQFF. Written as DNA, the CDR3 is TGCGCCAGCAGCCAAGAACTAGAAGCGGGAGGGTTCTATGAGCAGTTCTTC.

This sequence joins TRBV6-4 and TRBJ2-2; weak D call: TRBD2 (6 bases). V shed 4 bases and J shed 6 bases, with 12 bases lying between them. The germline gives CDR1 MRHNA, CDR2 SNTAGT. This CDR3 spans 14 amino acids. DNA for the CDR3: TGTGCCAGCAGTGGACTTAGCGGCCCCGGGGAGCTGTTTTTT. Translated: CASSGLSGPGELFF.

This sequence joins TRBV29-1 and TRBJ1-1; TRBD1 is a possible D gene (5 bases). Germline loops: CDR1 SQVTM, CDR2 ANQGSEA. Trimming removed 4 bases at V and 1 base at J, with 13 bases between. The length of the CDR3 is 14 residues. The CDR3 loop reads CSVGARGTNTEAFF. The CDR3 bases are TGCAGCGTTGGAGCAAGGGGAACGAACACTGAAGCTTTCTTT.

V usage is TRBV7-9 and J usage is TRBJ1-4; TRBD1 aligns across 9 bases. V dropped 5 bases and J dropped 7; count of bases not matched to a gene: 5. This CDR3 region has 14 residues. Germline-derived CDR1 and CDR2 are SEHNR and FQNEAQ (reference sequence). The CDR3 spells CASSAGTGSEKLFF. The CDR3 DNA reads as TGTGCCAGCAGCGCCGGGACAGGGTCTGAAAAACTGTTTTTT.

The J gene is TRBJ2-7, the V gene TRBV11-2, with 9 nucleotides matching TRBD2. The trim removed 4 bases at V and 2 bases at J, leaving 0 bases unmatched. Germline V gene sequence: CDR1 SGHAT, CDR2 FQNNGV. The CDR3 consists of 13 residues. The CDR3 loop is CASSWTSAYEQYV. CDR3 sequence (DNA): TGTGCCAGCAGCTGGACTAGCGCCTACGAGCAGTACGTC.

This clone was observed a handful of times. The V gene is TRBV4-1, the J gene TRBJ1-1; D remains ambiguous. This CDR3 spans 13 amino acids. Trimming took 1 base from V and 11 from J, leaving 14 bases between them. Germline V lookup: CDR1 MGHRA, CDR2 YSYEKL. The CDR3 DNA reads TGCGCCAGCAGCCAAGGCCCTGGGAGCGGCGCTTTCTTT. Amino acid sequence: CASSQGPGSGAFF.

This clone was counted a single time. V and J are TRBV2 and TRBJ1-1; D not certain. Trimming took 2 bases from V and 0 from J, leaving 10 bases between them. Germline V CDR1 and CDR2: SNHLY, FYNNEI. CDR3 length equals 15 residues. CDR3 sequence reads: CASSEFRRMNTEAFF. The CDR3 nucleotides read TGTGCCAGCAGTGAATTTAGGAGGATGAACACTGAAGCTTTCTTT.

The chain joins TRBV24-1 to TRBJ1-5; D is unresolved. The germline CDR1 and CDR2 sequences are KGHDR and SFDVKD. The CDR3 runs 12 residues. V was cut by 4 bases and J by 3 bases, with 3 bases left in between. The CDR3 region has the DNA TGTGCCACCAGTGACTCCAATCAGCCCCAGCATTTT. Translating gives CATSDSNQPQHF.

The V and J genes are TRBV19 and TRBJ1-2; no firm D call. Trimming cost V 6 bases and J 0 bases, with 14 bases left between them. Germline lookup yields CDR1 LNHDA and CDR2 SQIVND (reference sequence). This CDR3 spans 15 amino acids. CDR3 bases: TGTGCCAGTAGACCCAGCAGGATGACTAACTATGGCTACACCTTC. The encoded protein is CASRPSRMTNYGYTF.

The chain recombines TRBV9 with TRBJ2-3; D perhaps matches TRBD2 (6 bases). The V end lost 0 bases, the J end lost 7 bases, and 9 bases lay between the germline ends. The CDR3 has 13 residues. CDR1 SGDLS and CDR2 YYNGEE come from the germline V gene. The CDR3 coding sequence is TGTGCCAGCAGCGTAGTGGGGGGAAATACGCAGTATTTT. Amino acids: CASSVVGGNTQYF. The whole variable domain, remainder taken from reference TRBV9 and TRBJ2-3, is DSGVTQTPKHLITATGQRVTLRCSPRSGDLSVYWYQQSLDQGLQFLIQYYNGEERAKGNILERFSAQQFPDLHSELNLSSLELGDSALYFCASSVVGGNTQYFGPGTRLTVL.

The CDR3 DNA follows: TGTGCCAGCAAAATAGCGGGGGACTACAATGAGCAGTTCTTC. It yields the protein CASKIAGDYNEQFF. The chain links TRBV6-6 to TRBJ2-1; 9 positions agree with TRBD2. Germline lookup yields CDR1 MNHNY and CDR2 SVGAGI (reference sequence). The CDR3 extends over 14 amino acids. The V segment lost 7 bases and the J segment 3 bases; nucleotides outside the gene matches: 4.

The chain links TRBV18 to TRBJ1-2, with D unresolved. Germline V gene sequence: CDR1 KGHSH, CDR2 LQKENI. CDR3 size: 15 residues. Trimming removed 0 bases from V and 1 base from J, with 9 bases in between. CDR3 sequence (DNA): TGTGCCAGCTCACCACCGGAGAAGTTTAACTATGGCTACACCTTC. Translating gives CASSPPEKFNYGYTF.

V is TRBV19 and J is TRBJ1-1; D is perhaps TRBD1 (5 bases). Per germline, CDR1 LNHDA and CDR2 SQIVND (reference sequence). The V and J ends lost 4 bases and 4 bases respectively, with 10 bases between them. The CDR3 is made up of 13 amino acids. DNA for the CDR3: TGTGCCAGTAGTAATCCCGGGGGCACTGAAGCTTTCTTT. Encoded protein: CASSNPGGTEAFF.

This rearrangement joins TRBV27 to TRBJ1-4, with 7 bases matching TRBD1. The J segment lost 8 bases and the V segment lost 11 bases, leaving 11 bases of the junction unmatched. Germline V gene data show CDR1 as MNHEY and CDR2 as SMNVEV (reference sequence). The CDR3 runs 13 residues. CDR3 sequence: CASQRDREEKLFF. DNA for the CDR3: TGTGCCTCCCAGCGCGACAGGGAAGAAAAACTGTTTTTT.

The V call is TRBV27, the J call TRBJ1-2; 7 bases map to TRBD1. The CDR3 length is 13 residues. V lost 7 bases and J lost 4; bases outside the gene matches: 6. In germline, CDR1 is MNHEY, CDR2 SMNVEV (reference sequence). CDR3 sequence reads: CASTEGAGYGYTF. CDR3 nucleotide sequence: TGTGCCAGCACAGAGGGGGCGGGCTATGGCTACACCTTC.

This chain links TRBV4-3 with TRBJ2-4; TRBD1 matches at 7 bases. The CDR3 loop spans 16 amino acids. The germline CDR1 and CDR2 sequences are LGHNA and YSLEER. V trimming: 1 base; J trimming: 9 bases; junction bases outside the gene matches: 12. CDR3 amino acids: CASSQAPTGVSSIQYF. In nucleotides, the CDR3 is TGCGCCAGCAGCCAAGCCCCCACAGGGGTCTCCTCCATTCAGTACTTC.

V is TRBV30 and J is TRBJ2-4; 8 bases map to TRBD1. After removal of 5 bases from V and 5 bases from J, the junction contained 8 bases not matched to a gene. The V gene's germline CDR1 is GTSNPN and CDR2 SVGIG (reference sequence). The CDR3 length is 14 residues. The CDR3 is CAWDRGLGENIQYF. DNA of the CDR3: TGTGCCTGGGACAGGGGCCTAGGCGAAAACATTCAGTACTTC. Full variable domain (outside the CDR3, taken from reference TRBV30 and TRBJ2-4): SQTIHQWPATLVQPVGSPLSLECTVEGTSNPNLYWYRQAAGRGLQLLFYSVGIGQISSEVPQNLSASRPQDRQFILSSKKLLLSDSGFYLCAWDRGLGENIQYFGAGTRLSVL.

The chain is built from TRBV3-1 (or the pseudogene TRBV3-2) and TRBJ2-2, with 9 bases lining up with TRBD1. This CDR3 spans 14 amino acids. Germline CDR1 reads LGHDT; CDR2 reads YNNKEL (reference sequence). CDR3 DNA: TGTGCAGCCAAGGGGGACAGGGACACCGGGGAGCTGTTTTTT. Encoded protein: CAAKGDRDTGELFF.

The genes are TRBV18 and TRBJ1-4; D ambiguous. Trimming shortened V by 6 bases and J by 4 bases, and 9 bases separated the two germline ends. CDR3 length: 13 residues. The germline V gene has CDR1 KGHSH and CDR2 LQKENI. The CDR3 nucleotides are TGTGCCAGCTCCCCCCAGTATAATGAAAAACTGTTTTTT. Protein: CASSPQYNEKLFF.

This clone was counted only a few times. Additional DNA sequences in this sample encode the identical CDR3. This chain connects TRBV18 to TRBJ1-1; perhaps TRBD1 as D (6 bases). Per germline, CDR1 KGHSH and CDR2 LQKENI. Trimming removed 3 bases from V and 1 base from J, with 9 bases in between. This CDR3 contains 14 residues. The CDR3, as DNA: TGTGCCAGCTCACCGGCGGGGGCGAACACTGAAGCTTTCTTT. It codes for CASSPAGANTEAFF. The whole variable domain, remainder taken from reference TRBV18 and TRBJ1-1, is NAGVMQNPRHLVRRRGQEARLRCSPMKGHSHVYWYRQLPEEGLKFMVYLQKENIIDESGMPKERFSAEFPKEGPSILRIQQVVRGDSAAYFCASSPAGANTEAFFGQGTRLTVV.

The CDR3 loop is CAWSVVQGNTIYF. The CDR3 coding sequence is TGTGCCTGGAGTGTGGTACAGGGAAACACCATATATTTT. V usage is TRBV30 and J usage is TRBJ1-3; D call uncertain. The CDR3 has 13 residues. The V end was cut by 0 bases, the J end by 4 bases, with 7 bases between. The germline gives CDR1 GTSNPN, CDR2 SVGIG (reference sequence).

This chain links TRBV9 with TRBJ1-2; 8 bases fit TRBD1. This CDR3 contains 15 residues. The J segment lost 0 bases and the V segment lost 3 bases, leaving 4 bases of the junction unmatched. Per the germline V gene, CDR1 is SGDLS and CDR2 is YYNGEE. CDR3 protein: CASSGTGRANYGYTF. For the CDR3, the DNA is TGTGCCAGCAGCGGGACAGGGAGGGCTAACTATGGCTACACCTTC.

The V call is TRBV5-1, the J call TRBJ1-2; 7 bases are a match to TRBD1. The germline V gene has CDR1 SGHRS and CDR2 YFSETQ. The CDR3 is 14 residues long. The V segment lost 5 bases and the J segment 3 bases; nucleotides outside the gene matches: 7. This CDR3 is CASRQGPRDYGYTF. The CDR3, as DNA: TGCGCCAGCAGACAGGGGCCTAGGGACTATGGCTACACCTTC.

The sample holds one count of this clone. The V gene is TRBV7-2, the J gene TRBJ2-2, with no clear D. This CDR3 has 16 residues. V was trimmed by 0 bases and J by 0 bases, leaving 8 bases between them. Germline V CDR1 and CDR2: SGHTA, FQGNSA. CDR3 nucleotides: TGTGCCAGCAGCTTAGCGGGCCTGTCGAACACCGGGGAGCTGTTTTTT. It is translated as CASSLAGLSNTGELFF.

The gene calls are TRBV24-1 and TRBJ2-3; 8 bases line up with TRBD2. The CDR3 length is 20 residues. The V gene end was trimmed by 3 bases and the J gene end by 0 bases; junction bases not matched to a gene: 16. The germline V gene encodes CDR1 KGHDR and CDR2 SFDVKD. CDR3: CATSDGGIAGSLYSTDTQYF. CDR3 sequence (DNA): TGTGCCACCAGTGATGGGGGTATAGCGGGGAGTCTTTATAGCACAGATACGCAGTATTTT.

The CDR3 sequence: CASSTLTTSSTDTQYF. CDR3 sequence (DNA): TGTGCCAGCAGCACACTTACGACTAGTAGCACAGATACGCAGTATTTT. This chain links TRBV9 with TRBJ2-3; a possible D gene is TRBD2 (6 bases). Germline V lookup: CDR1 SGDLS, CDR2 YYNGEE. The CDR3 length is 16 residues. Trimming stripped 4 bases from V and 0 bases from J, with 15 bases between.

J is TRBJ1-2 and V is TRBV7-2, with a possible D match to TRBD1 (6 bases). Trimming cost V 2 bases and J 3 bases, with 13 bases left between them. The germline CDR1 and CDR2 sequences are SGHTA and FQGNSA. This CDR3 is built from 15 residues. CDR3 amino acids: CASSLMGARDYGYTF. The CDR3 nucleotides read TGTGCCAGCAGCTTAATGGGGGCGCGGGACTATGGCTACACCTTC.

The CDR3 sequence is CASSESSWGDQYF. DNA for the CDR3: TGCGCCAGCAGTGAGTCTAGTTGGGGAGACCAGTACTTC. J is TRBJ2-5 and V is TRBV10-1, with D perhaps matching TRBD2 (5 bases). The V gene lost 0 bases and the J gene lost 10 bases, with 12 bases spanning the gap. The CDR3 loop spans 13 amino acids. The germline V gene encodes CDR1 WNHNN and CDR2 SYGVQD (reference sequence).